This is a list of T cell receptor beta chains from one sample in a study of T-cell reconstitution after alpha-beta-depleted transplantation in children. MiXCR, applied by TCRdb to the PCR reads, yields one record per CDR3 protein. The sample has hundreds of thousands of distinct CDR3 sequences, around 10% seen once. The input for sequencing was peripheral blood, taken 180 days after TCRalphabeta/CD19-depleted stem cell transplant. These receptors were collected from a male patient between 2 and 10 years old who had a stem cell transplant for chronic granulomatous disease, so the T cells may come from the graft donor. Both conserved end residues are trimmed from each CDR3. The D gene is left open where the match is weak.

d_call	v_call	j_call	cdr3_aa
TRBD2	TRBV7-2	TRBJ2-1	ASSRTSGGAYNEQF
NA	TRBV30	TRBJ1-1	AWMRRGDTEAF
TRBD2	TRBV7-9	TRBJ2-1	ASSPQREGVHNEQF
TRBD1	TRBV20-1	TRBJ2-3	SARKYRDRAGSDTDTQY
NA	TRBV27	TRBJ2-7	ASSLHLYEQY
NA	TRBV20-1	TRBJ2-7	SARDRGLSSYEQY
NA	TRBV29-1	TRBJ2-7	SVEGRGPNYEQY
TRBD1	TRBV28	TRBJ1-5	ASTSTYRGPFVSQPQH
TRBD1	TRBV6-2/TRBV6-3	TRBJ1-5	ASSRDRAQGQPQH
NA	TRBV20-1	TRBJ2-1	SAKAPGAGGYNEQF
NA	TRBV7-3	TRBJ2-7	ASSSAQGGEQY
TRBD2	TRBV18	TRBJ2-7	ASSPLQMGGPYEQY
TRBD2	TRBV5-4	TRBJ2-1	ASSLEGGPSYNEQF
NA	TRBV7-7	TRBJ2-7	ASSLGTGSEQY
NA	TRBV5-1	TRBJ2-7	ASSLIAGTYEQY
NA	TRBV9	TRBJ2-3	ASSASDTQY
NA	TRBV6-5	TRBJ1-5	ASKLQGDLGQPQH
NA	TRBV12-3/TRBV12-4	TRBJ2-7	ASSLGLGGNYEQY
NA	TRBV28	TRBJ2-3	ASSLPPTDTQY
TRBD2	TRBV4-3	TRBJ2-1	ASSQDLGVAGYNEQF
TRBD2	TRBV5-1	TRBJ2-1	ASSYLAGGPNEQF
NA	TRBV7-2	TRBJ1-3	ASSLGSRSGNTIY
NA	TRBV28	TRBJ2-1	ASAYYNEQF
NA	TRBV19	TRBJ1-5	ASSMTDPGQPQH
TRBD1	TRBV6-5	TRBJ2-7	ASSYNPGQGNNEQY
TRBD2	TRBV13	TRBJ2-7	ASSFFLAGGYEQY
NA	TRBV29-1	TRBJ1-1	SVSNRAGTEAF
TRBD2	TRBV6-2/TRBV6-3	TRBJ2-1	ASSLLLAGVNEQF
NA	TRBV20-1	TRBJ2-7	SARSGGGSYEQY
NA	TRBV20-1	TRBJ2-5	SASSYSGKETQY
TRBD2	TRBV5-1	TRBJ2-4	ASSFGLAGFENIQY
TRBD2	TRBV11-2	TRBJ2-5	ASTLYRGTSERRGETQY
NA	TRBV27	TRBJ2-2	ASRQGLTGELF
NA	TRBV7-6	TRBJ1-2	ASSLAGAGGYT
NA	TRBV14	TRBJ2-7	ASSQDFNSYSYEQY
NA	TRBV15	TRBJ1-5	ATGTGNQPQH
TRBD2	TRBV20-1	TRBJ2-1	SARLAGSYNEQF
NA	TRBV10-3	TRBJ2-1	AISGTGVINEQF
NA	TRBV3-1	TRBJ2-1	ASSQERAGSQYNEQF
NA	TRBV6-6	TRBJ1-1	ASNLGTEAF
NA	TRBV4-1	TRBJ2-1	ARSPGLLVNEQF
NA	TRBV27	TRBJ1-5	ASSSGVNQPQH
TRBD1	TRBV4-3	TRBJ1-2	ASSQSQGKANYGYT
TRBD1	TRBV28	TRBJ2-7	ASGIQGRPYEQY
NA	TRBV20-1	TRBJ1-5	SASLQNQPQH
NA	TRBV3-1	TRBJ2-3	ASRGTDTQY
NA	TRBV20-1	TRBJ2-2	SATRSGELF
NA	TRBV12-3/TRBV12-4	TRBJ1-1	ASSYGGSTEAF
NA	TRBV29-1	TRBJ2-7	SVEDSLEPGNEQY
NA	TRBV20-1	TRBJ2-3	KRQDTDTQY
NA	TRBV12-5	TRBJ2-3	ASGFGVSYTDTQY
NA	TRBV12-3/TRBV12-4	TRBJ2-1	ASNPVGQLNEQF
NA	TRBV5-6	TRBJ2-3	ASSSIMADTQY